The T cell receptor beta chain described here comes from a study of cytomegalovirus exposure and HLA in healthy donors. PCR was performed using 60 Vbeta and 13 Jbeta primers. Some clones are missing from TCRdb's copy, which holds only in-frame ones; the method was immunoSEQ multiplex PCR. The sample consists of about 120,000 clones, 80% of them appearing once. A remark on this clone: One end of the junction fails to match germline, which may point to a read error.

CDR1 SEHNR and CDR2 FQNEAQ come from the germline V gene (reference sequence). CDR3 length: 16 amino acids. This clonotype was sampled from a female donor in good health and CMV-seropositive. This sequence joins TRBV7-9 and TRBJ1-2; no definite D call. The specimen sequenced was PBMCs. The CDR3: CSSSLVPIYSGYGYTF. CDR3 nucleotides: TGTTCCAGCAGCTTAGTACCCATATACAGTGGATATGGCTACACCTTC.